This T cell receptor beta chain comes out of a study of blood T cell repertoires in COVID-19. Across the whole study: Samples came from the United States, Italy and Spain, spanning acute and convalescent COVID-19. The cDNA or gDNA used as material had been derived from T cells, B-cell-depleted T cells, or PBMCs.

The CDR3 is made up of 17 amino acids. Germline values: CDR1 SGHAT, CDR2 FQNNGV. In the authors' workflow: Cell counts per sample came from amplifying reference gene primers. Measured with immunoSEQ multiplex PCR; TCRdb has only the in-frame clones, and not every one. The V and J calls and clone size were taken over from that table, and D and trimming were inferred from the DNA. The profile shows 140,000 to 150,000 clones, 60% to 80% of them singletons. This clone was recorded only once. The clonotype originates from a man between 45 and 60 years old with active or convalescent COVID-19. The sequencing input was peripheral blood. This chain uses TRBV11-2 with TRBJ2-7, with TRBD2 matching 9 bases. With the DNA end fitting TRBJ2-1 better, the J assignment may be wrong. CDR3 region: CASSLGAGGHEDNEQFF. CDR3 bases: TGTGCCAGCAGCTTAGGCGCGGGAGGGCATGAAGACAATGAGCAGTTCTTC.